The rows below give T cell receptor beta chains drawn from one sample of a study of cytomegalovirus exposure and HLA in healthy donors. Clones were sequenced by immunoSEQ multiplex PCR, and TCRdb holds only the in-frame ones, with some missing. The sample lists about 210,000 clones, around four fifths occurring once. Sequencing used PBMCs. All receptors come from a man aged 35-49 years in good health and CMV-seropositive. CDR3s include the opening cysteine and the closing phenylalanine or tryptophan. A D gene is named only where the DNA matches it firmly. Clone size is shown for a subset of rows, as once, few, many or a class of expanded clone.

V	size	D	J	length	CDR3	DNA
TRBV4-2	.	.	TRBJ1-1	13	CASSQEPGLRAFF	TGTGCCAGCAGCCAAGAACCAGGGCTTCGGGCTTTCTTT
TRBV5-1	.	.	TRBJ1-1	13	CASSYREITEAFF	TGCGCCAGCAGCTACAGGGAAATAACTGAAGCTTTCTTT
TRBV10-3	once	TRBD1	TRBJ1-2	13	CAIKGTGEDGYTF	TGTGCCATCAAAGGGACAGGGGAGGACGGCTACACCTTC
TRBV9	.	.	TRBJ2-1	15	CASSAEGGSYNEQFF	TGTGCCAGCAGCGCCGAGGGGGGGTCCTACAATGAGCAGTTCTTC
TRBV5-6	.	.	TRBJ2-1	12	CASSLRRNEQFF	TGTGCCAGCAGCTTGCGGAGGAATGAGCAGTTCTTC
TRBV6-4	few	.	TRBJ2-3	14	CASRVDFGTDTQYF	TGTGCCAGCAGGGTGGACTTTGGCACAGATACGCAGTATTTT
TRBV6-5	.	TRBD2	TRBJ2-2	16	CASSLGLAMNTGELFF	TGTGCCAGCAGTTTGGGACTAGCTATGAACACCGGGGAGCTGTTTTTT
TRBV9	.	TRBD2	TRBJ2-1	15	CASSVGSGGVNEQFF	TGTGCCAGCAGCGTAGGGAGCGGGGGGGTCAATGAGCAGTTCTTC
TRBV27	.	.	TRBJ2-5	16	CASIASWGGLTGTQYF	TGTGCCAGCATTGCTTCGTGGGGGGGCCTGACCGGGACCCAGTACTTC
TRBV27	.	.	TRBJ2-1	14	CASSLTGGGNEQFF	TGTGCCAGCAGTTTAACAGGGGGAGGGAATGAGCAGTTCTTC
TRBV30	.	TRBD2	TRBJ2-7	13	CAWSGTTTGSQYF	TGTGCCTGGTCGGGGACTACGACTGGGTCGCAGTACTTC
TRBV28	once	.	TRBJ2-2	16	CASRLARTANTGELFF	TGTGCCAGCAGGTTAGCCCGGACAGCGAACACCGGGGAGCTGTTTTTT
TRBV7-9	.	.	TRBJ1-4	14	CASSSHLEEEKLFF	TGTGCCAGCAGCTCCCATCTGGAGGAGGAAAAACTGTTTTTT
TRBV27	.	.	TRBJ2-4	15	CASSPQFLAKNIQYF	TGTGCCAGCAGCCCCCAGTTTTTGGCCAAAAACATTCAGTACTTC
TRBV5-1	.	.	TRBJ2-3	15	CASSLEQGYTDTQYF	TGCGCCAGCAGCTTGGAGCAGGGTTACACAGATACGCAGTATTTT
TRBV6-1	.	TRBD1	TRBJ2-7	14	CATGKGQGFHEQYF	TGTGCCACGGGAAAGGGACAGGGTTTCCACGAGCAGTACTTC
TRBV27	.	TRBD1	TRBJ2-1	16	CASSLSRTGARNEQFF	TGTGCCAGCAGTTTATCTAGGACAGGGGCTCGGAATGAGCAGTTCTTC
TRBV7-7	.	.	TRBJ2-5	14	CASSLALGAETQYF	TGTGCTAGCAGCTTAGCCCTGGGGGCAGAGACCCAGTACTTC
TRBV5-8	.	TRBD1	TRBJ1-1	14	CASSLGQGVTEAFF	TGTGCCAGCAGCTTGGGACAGGGGGTAACTGAAGCTTTCTTT
TRBV27	.	TRBD2	TRBJ2-7	13	CAGTRQPGGEQYF	TGTGCCGGGACTAGACAGCCGGGAGGCGAGCAGTACTTC
TRBV7-8	once	.	TRBJ1-3	15	CASSLEEGMGNTIYF	TGTGCCAGCAGCTTAGAGGAGGGGATGGGAAACACCATATATTTT
TRBV29-1	.	TRBD2	TRBJ2-5	12	CSVEYGGETQYF	TGCAGCGTTGAGTACGGGGGGGAGACCCAGTACTTC
TRBV5-1	.	.	TRBJ2-2	17	CASSLVGGGANTGELFF	TGCGCCAGCAGCTTGGTCGGTGGAGGGGCGAACACCGGGGAGCTGTTTTTT
TRBV9	.	.	TRBJ1-1	14	CASSVDEGNTEAFF	TGTGCCAGCAGCGTAGACGAGGGGAACACTGAAGCTTTCTTT
TRBV5-5	.	TRBD1	TRBJ1-2	14	CASRETGGEYGYTF	TGTGCCAGCAGGGAAACAGGGGGAGAGTATGGCTACACCTTC
TRBV6-1	.	TRBD1	TRBJ2-2	16	CASSVGTGGRTGELFF	TGTGCCAGCAGTGTAGGGACAGGGGGTAGGACCGGGGAGCTGTTTTTT
TRBV10-1	.	.	TRBJ2-7	15	CASGGVADTSYEQYF	TGCGCCAGCGGTGGGGTAGCGGACACCTCCTACGAGCAGTACTTC
TRBV7-9	.	TRBD1	TRBJ1-2	15	CASSPKQGGVYGYTF	TGTGCCAGCAGCCCTAAACAGGGGGGAGTCTATGGCTACACCTTC
TRBV18	.	TRBD1	TRBJ2-1	15	CASSPPGQTYNEQFF	TGTGCCAGCTCACCACCGGGACAGACATACAATGAGCAGTTCTTC
TRBV27	.	.	TRBJ2-2	16	CASSLGRFANTGELFF	TGTGCCAGCAGTTTAGGGCGTTTCGCGAACACCGGGGAGCTGTTTTTT
TRBV10-2	.	.	TRBJ2-5	15	CASSESFSRSETQYF	TGCGCCAGCAGTGAGTCGTTTTCTAGGTCGGAGACCCAGTACTTC